This record covers a single TCR beta chain. Its antigen specificity is not known. Base qualities were left out, and no much larger clone turns up one base away. This specimen's treatment or condition label, interpreted: randomized to nivolumab then ipilimumab (arm A) or the reverse (arm B). Prior DNA-damaging chemotherapy had not been received by any trial patient. On a FACS Aria II flow cytometer, live CD3+CD8+ cells that were negative for CD19 and CD56 were sorted from thawed PBMCs. Samples were obtained from patients with melanoma enrolled in CheckMate 064, a randomized, open-label phase II trial of sequential checkpoint blockade. Peripheral blood mononuclear cells were collected by leukapheresis, purified using Ficoll-Paque, and frozen in human serum containing approximately 9.6% DMSO. Purity of sorted blood CD3+CD8+ cells was verified at >95% immediately after sorting, followed by DNA extraction.

This record belongs to a study of sequential checkpoint blockade in melanoma (dated by TCRdb to between 2017 and 2020). Broadly, across the study: Using 1:1 randomization, the trial assigned patients either to first-line nivolumab followed by ipilimumab (arm A) or to ipilimumab followed by nivolumab (arm B). Maintenance nivolumab came after each of the two trial sequences.

TCRbeta CDR3 regions were immunosequenced from genomic DNA with the immunoSEQ Assay. Before high-throughput sequencing, genomic DNA was amplified using bias-controlled multiplex PCR. The source study handled its data this way. To quantify the absolute abundance of each unique TCRbeta CDR3 region, the sequences were collapsed and filtered. Clonality was defined as 1 minus Pielou's evenness and was calculated using productive rearrangements only. A previously published method was used to identify clones with significantly greater frequencies in on-treatment samples than in baseline samples. Drawn from immuneACCESS, this table holds only the in-frame rearrangements with V and J called that TCRdb kept. Clones are partly lost; checked studies trace under half to an unresolved V gene and leave the rest unexplained. Clone size and the V and J calls come from that table; the DNA yielded D and trimming. The sample profile shows fewer than 45,000 clones; roughly 89% of them were found once. The ten largest clonotypes hold 9.5% to 15% of the sample.

Measured from the cysteine to the phenylalanine, the CDR3 is 14 residues long. Only CDR3 DNA remains: 42 bases, in frame from the first base. CDR1 SGHVS and CDR2 FNYEAQ are derived from the germline V gene. The V and J ends are trimmed by 8 bases and 5 bases, leaving 17 bases between them. Study-wide conclusions, independent of this receptor: Larger, independent patient cohorts are needed to validate the response-prediction model that combines TCR metrics and mutation burden.

The chain is made from TRBV7-6 and TRBJ2-3, with TRBD2 tentatively as D gene (7 bases match). The specimen was CD8+ T cells sorted from blood (inferred from file names), collected from a patient given nivolumab and ipilimumab in sequence. The receptor's source is a human donor with melanoma. The nucleotide sequence is given as TGTGCCAGCCGACGACGGGGGGCCTTAGATACGCAGTATTTT. The translation is CASRRRGALDTQYF.